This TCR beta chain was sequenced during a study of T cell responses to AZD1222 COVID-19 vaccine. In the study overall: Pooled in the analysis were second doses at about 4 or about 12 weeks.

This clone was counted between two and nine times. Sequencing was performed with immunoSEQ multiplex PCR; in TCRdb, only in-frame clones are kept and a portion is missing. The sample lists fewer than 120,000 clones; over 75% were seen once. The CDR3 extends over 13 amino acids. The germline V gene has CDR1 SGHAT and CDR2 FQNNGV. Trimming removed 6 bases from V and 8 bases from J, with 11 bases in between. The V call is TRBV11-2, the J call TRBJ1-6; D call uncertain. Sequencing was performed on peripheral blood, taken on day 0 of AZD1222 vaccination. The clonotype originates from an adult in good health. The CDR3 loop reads CASRSVRDSPLHF. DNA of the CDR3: TGTGCCAGCAGATCAGTACGGGATTCACCCCTCCACTTT.